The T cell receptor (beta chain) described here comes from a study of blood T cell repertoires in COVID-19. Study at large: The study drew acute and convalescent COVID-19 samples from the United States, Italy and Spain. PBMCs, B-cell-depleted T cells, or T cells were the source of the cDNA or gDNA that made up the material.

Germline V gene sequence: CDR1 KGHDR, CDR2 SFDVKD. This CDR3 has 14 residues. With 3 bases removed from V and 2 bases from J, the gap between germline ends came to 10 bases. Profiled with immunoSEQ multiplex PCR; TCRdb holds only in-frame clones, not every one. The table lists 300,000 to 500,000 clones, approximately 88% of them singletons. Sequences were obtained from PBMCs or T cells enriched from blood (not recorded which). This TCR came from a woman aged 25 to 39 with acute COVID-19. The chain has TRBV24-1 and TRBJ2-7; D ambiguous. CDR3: CATSDKTVPYEQYF. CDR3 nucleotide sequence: TGTGCCACCAGTGATAAGACTGTACCCTACGAGCAGTACTTC.